The 4 T cell receptor beta chains reported below all come from one sample, sequenced in a study of blood T cell repertoires in COVID-19. TCRdb keeps only in-frame clones here, not all; method: immunoSEQ multiplex PCR. The sample lists around 190,000 clones; 80% to 90% were seen once. Sequencing was carried out using peripheral blood. These receptors were collected from a human donor in a cohort sampled during active COVID-19.

This chain connects TRBV14 to TRBJ1-1; D remains ambiguous. V was shortened by 5 bases and J by 2 bases, with 9 bases between the two germline ends. Per the germline V gene, CDR1 is SGHDN and CDR2 is FVKESK. The CDR3 has 13 amino acids. CDR3 DNA sequence: TGTGCCAGCAGCGATGGACTTAACACTGAAGCTTTCTTT. It codes for CASSDGLNTEAFF.

This chain connects TRBV10-3 to TRBJ2-1; TRBD2 agrees at 14 bases. Germline assignment: CDR1 ENHRY and CDR2 SYGVKD. Trimming took 3 bases from V and 5 from J; bases not matched to a gene: 3. CDR3 length: 16 amino acids. CDR3: CAISDTGLAGDNEQFF. The CDR3 DNA follows: TGTGCCATCAGTGATACGGGACTAGCGGGGGACAATGAGCAGTTCTTC.

The CDR3 region is CASSFNGGRPTETQYF. CDR3 DNA sequence: TGTGCCAGCAGCTTCAACGGGGGGAGGCCCACAGAGACCCAGTACTTC. The chain uses TRBV5-4 and TRBJ2-5, with TRBD2 identical over 7 bases. V was clipped by 2 bases and J by 4 bases; unmatched bases: 11. The germline V gene encodes CDR1 SGHNT and CDR2 YYREEE (reference sequence). The CDR3 extends over 16 amino acids.

Only one count was recorded for this clone. V gene TRBV28 combines with J gene TRBJ2-7; 9 bases are a match to TRBD1. The V and J ends lost 5 bases and 0 bases, in that order; junction bases with no gene match: 11. Germline-derived CDR1 and CDR2 are MDHEN and SYDVKM. The CDR3 is 17 residues long. CDR3 DNA: TGTGCCAGCAGTCCACCCCCCGGGACAGGGCACTCCTACGAGCAGTACTTC. Protein sequence: CASSPPPGTGHSYEQYF.